Listed here are 2 T cell receptor beta chains from one sample, sequenced in a study of shared clonotypes between healthy human individuals. CD45RO negativity and positive selection for CCR7 defined naive CD8 cells, a population that excluded terminally differentiated effector memory CD45RA+ cells. TCRdb keeps only in-frame clones here, not all; method: immunoSEQ multiplex PCR. This sample yields approximately 840,000 clones, of which roughly 96% are seen a single time; less than 0.25% belongs to the top ten. Material: naive CD8+ T cells sorted from blood. Source of these receptors: a man younger than 45 in good health.

This clone was counted once. This sequence joins TRBV2 and TRBJ2-2; TRBD1 matches at 7 bases. Germline V CDR1 and CDR2: SNHLY, FYNNEI. The V and J ends lost 8 bases and 0 bases, in that order; junction bases with no gene match: 12. The CDR3 is 17 amino acids. CDR3 coding DNA: TGTGCCAGCCAATTTCCCTTAGGGGGCTCGAACACCGGGGAGCTGTTTTTT. Translating it yields CASQFPLGGSNTGELFF.

The chain links TRBV10-1 to TRBJ2-7, with 9 positions matching TRBD1. The CDR3 covers 10 residues. Losses at the gene ends were 7 bases for V and 13 bases for J; bases not matched to a gene: 5. Germline CDR1 reads WNHNN; CDR2 reads SYGVQD (reference sequence). CDR3 amino acids: CASTQGAPYF. The CDR3 DNA reads as TGCGCCAGCACACAGGGGGCACCTTACTTC.